The 28 T cell receptor beta chains reported below all come from one sample, sequenced in a study of T cell clonotyping in hematopoietic cell transplantation. The time point denotes: recipient sample about 28 days before transplant, after cytoreduction. Assay: immunoSEQ multiplex PCR; the TCRdb copy retains only in-frame clones and omits some. Among about 13,000 clones listed, over 80% were seen once. The starting material was peripheral blood mononuclear cells, obtained before stem cell transplant. The source is a man aged 60 to 69 with acute myeloid leukemia. Some clones in this sample may be carry-over from other donors' samples.

The genes are TRBV5-6 and TRBJ2-3; TRBD2 agrees at 11 bases. Trimming cost V 4 bases and J 7 bases; bases outside gene matches: 8. The CDR3 is 15 amino acids. Germline V lookup: CDR1 SGHDT, CDR2 YYEEEE. The CDR3, as DNA: TGTGCCAGCAGCCCAGTAGCGGGGGGGGGCTATACGCAGTATTTT. Encoded protein: CASSPVAGGGYTQYF.

The chain has TRBV10-1 and TRBJ2-1, with 11 bases lining up with TRBD2. Germline assignment: CDR1 WNHNN and CDR2 SYGVQD (reference sequence). The ends lost 2 bases at V and 7 bases at J; junction bases unmatched: 4. The CDR3 runs to 15 residues. The CDR3 region has the DNA TGCGCCAGCAGTGAGCGACTAGCGGGATTGAATGAGCAGTTCTTC. Its protein product is CASSERLAGLNEQFF.

The rearrangement uses TRBV5-1 and TRBJ1-4, with 9 bases lining up with TRBD1. Trimming at V came to 5 bases and at J to 5 bases, leaving 10 bases not matched to a gene. Germline-derived CDR1 and CDR2 are SGHRS and YFSETQ. The CDR3 runs 16 residues. The CDR3 reads CASSRTGAGINEKLFF. CDR3 nucleotide sequence: TGCGCCAGCAGTCGGACAGGGGCGGGGATAAATGAAAAACTGTTTTTT.

The chain employs TRBV5-4 and TRBJ2-1; D tentatively reads TRBD1 or TRBD2 (6 bases each). The CDR3 is 14 residues long. V lost 0 bases and J lost 7, with 11 bases in between. Germline CDR1 reads SGHNT; CDR2 reads YYREEE (reference sequence). CDR3 DNA: TGTGCCAGCAGCTTGGGTAGGGGGGCGAATGAGCAGTTCTTC. Its protein is CASSLGRGANEQFF.

The rearrangement joins TRBV19 to TRBJ1-1, with a possible D match to TRBD1 (5 bases). The CDR3 consists of 12 residues. The germline V gene has CDR1 LNHDA and CDR2 SQIVND (reference sequence). Between the trimmed V and J ends, which lost 11 bases and 4 bases, there was a span of 14 bases. The CDR3 coding sequence is TGTGCCGCCGCCACGGGGGGCACTGAAGCTTTCTTT. Its protein product is CAAATGGTEAFF.

This clone was seen only once. The chain couples TRBV10-3 to TRBJ2-7, with 7 nucleotides matching TRBD1. The CDR3 is 12 residues long. J was trimmed by 2 bases and V by 11 bases; bases with no gene match: 6. Germline V gene data show CDR1 as ENHRY and CDR2 as SYGVKD. The CDR3 sequence is CAAATGPYEQYF. DNA for the CDR3: TGTGCCGCCGCGACAGGGCCCTACGAGCAGTACTTC.

The chain recombines TRBV6-5 with TRBJ1-1; 7 positions match TRBD1. The germline CDR1 and CDR2 sequences are MNHEY and SVGAGI. The J segment lost 6 bases and the V segment lost 2 bases, leaving 9 bases of the junction unmatched. There are 15 residues in the CDR3. The CDR3 spells CASSYVQGVVAEAFF. CDR3 in DNA: TGTGCCAGCAGTTACGTCCAGGGGGTTGTCGCTGAAGCTTTCTTT.

The chain joins TRBV5-1 to TRBJ2-3; unclear D gene. The CDR3 totals 12 residues. CDR1 and CDR2 from the germline V gene are SGHRS and YFSETQ. V was clipped by 4 bases and J by 6 bases, with 9 bases between them. CDR3 amino acids: CASSPGLDTQYF. CDR3 nucleotides: TGCGCCAGCAGCCCGGGCCTGGATACGCAGTATTTT.

The chain employs TRBV7-3 and TRBJ1-2; 7 bases match TRBD1. The CDR3 totals 14 residues. J was trimmed by 4 bases and V by 4 bases; bases with no gene match: 6. CDR1 and CDR2 (germline): SGHTA, FQGTGA. Written as DNA, the CDR3 is TGTGCCAGCAGCTCCGGGACAGTCCCCTATGGCTACACCTTC. This translates into CASSSGTVPYGYTF.

The chain links TRBV4-1 to TRBJ2-1; 8 nucleotides match TRBD1. Germline CDR1 is MGHRA and CDR2 is YSYEKL. CDR3 length equals 13 residues. V shed 5 bases, J shed 8 bases, and the junction held 5 bases outside the gene matches. CDR3 protein: CASSRQGSDEQFF. The CDR3 DNA reads as TGCGCCAGCAGCAGACAGGGGTCAGATGAGCAGTTCTTC.

The chain recombines TRBV5-1 with TRBJ2-5; D is uncertain. CDR3 length: 13 residues. Germline loops: CDR1 SGHRS, CDR2 YFSETQ. The V gene lost 0 bases and the J gene lost 1 base, with 4 bases spanning the gap. This chain's CDR3 is CASSLGLQETQYF. CDR3 in DNA: TGCGCCAGCAGCTTGGGACTCCAAGAGACCCAGTACTTC.

Worth noting for this clone: One end of the junction does not line up with germline, which may come from a read error. The chain has TRBV30 and TRBJ1-6; D unclear. From germline, CDR1 is GTSNPN and CDR2 SVGIG (reference sequence). The CDR3 loop spans 13 amino acids. The CDR3 loop is CAWTIFPDKRVDF. The CDR3, as DNA: TGTGCCTGGACCATCTTCCCCGATAAGCGGGTGGACTTT.

The rearrangement uses TRBV10-3 and TRBJ1-1; tentative D call: TRBD1 (5 bases). The CDR3 runs 16 residues. Germline V CDR1 and CDR2: ENHRY, SYGVKD. The germline V and J ends were trimmed by 0 bases and 0 bases, with 11 bases remaining between them. CDR3 sequence (DNA): TGTGCCATCAGTGAGTCGAGACAGAACGTGAACACTGAAGCTTTCTTT. It codes for CAISESRQNVNTEAFF.

The rearrangement links TRBV2 to TRBJ1-1; no clear D. The length of the CDR3 is 15 residues. The ends were cut back, 1 base at V and 5 bases at J, with 14 bases in the middle. CDR1 and CDR2 from the germline V gene are SNHLY and FYNNEI. The CDR3 reads CASSEGKSRRTEAFF. CDR3 sequence (DNA): TGTGCCAGCAGTGAAGGCAAGAGTCGAAGGACTGAAGCTTTCTTT.

This chain uses TRBV7-2 with TRBJ1-3; D gene unclear. Germline-derived CDR1 and CDR2 are SGHTA and FQGNSA. The V end lost 3 bases, the J end lost 0 bases, and 9 bases lay between the germline ends. The CDR3 totals 15 residues. CDR3 loop: CASSFQLFSGNTIYF. The CDR3 DNA follows: TGTGCCAGCAGCTTTCAGCTTTTCTCTGGAAACACCATATATTTT.

The chain is built from TRBV30 and TRBJ2-7; TRBD1 aligns across 10 bases. The V gene end was trimmed by 8 bases and the J gene end by 5 bases; junction bases not matched to a gene: 9. The CDR3 sequence is 13 residues long. Germline V gene lookup returns CDR1 GTSNPN and CDR2 SVGIG (reference sequence). Here the CDR3 DNA reads TGTGCCCTGGAGGGACAGGGGCAACACGAGCAGTACTTC. Translating gives CALEGQGQHEQYF.

This clone has only one observation. The rearrangement joins TRBV7-6 to TRBJ1-2; D remains ambiguous. The V end was cut by 0 bases, the J end by 6 bases, with 5 bases between. This CDR3 spans 12 amino acids. Germline values: CDR1 SGHVS, CDR2 FNYEAQ. The CDR3 DNA reads TGTGCCAGCAGCTTAGCAGTTGATGGCTACACCTTC. This encodes CASSLAVDGYTF.

This clone was detected once. The chain joins TRBV2 to TRBJ1-3; D uncertain. Germline V gene sequence: CDR1 SNHLY, CDR2 FYNNEI. CDR3 size: 12 residues. V was trimmed by 3 bases and J by 4 bases, leaving 4 bases between them. CDR3 coding DNA: TGTGCCAGCAGTGATTTAGGAAACACCATATATTTT. Translating gives CASSDLGNTIYF.

The rearrangement links TRBV6-6 to TRBJ2-1; D remains unclear. V was shortened by 6 bases and J by 2 bases, with 8 bases between the two germline ends. This CDR3 is 13 amino acids long. CDR1 is MNHNY and CDR2 is SVGAGI in the germline V gene (reference sequence). The CDR3 bases are TGTGCCAGCAGCTCTATTCCCTACAATGAGCAGTTCTTC. Translated, it gives CASSSIPYNEQFF.

The chain joins TRBV7-2 to TRBJ1-1; no firm D call. Germline V gene sequence: CDR1 SGHTA, CDR2 FQGNSA. V was pared by 2 bases and J by 0 bases, with 10 bases between. The CDR3 runs 15 residues. The CDR3 nucleotides read TGTGCCAGCAGCTTATACTCCTCGGTGAACACTGAAGCTTTCTTT. Translation gives CASSLYSSVNTEAFF.

A word on this clone: One junction end does not reproduce the germline sequence, and a read error may be involved. The chain uses TRBV5-4 and TRBJ2-7, with 7 bases fitting TRBD1. The CDR3 covers 12 residues. Per the germline V gene, CDR1 is SGHNT and CDR2 is YYREEE (reference sequence). CDR3 sequence: CASSLTGESEDF. The CDR3 DNA sequence: TGTGCCAGCAGCTTGACAGGGGAATCAGAGGACTTC. Drawing the rest from reference TRBV5-4 and TRBJ2-7, the complete variable domain is ETGVTQSPTHLIKTRGQQVTLRCSSQSGHNTVSWYQQALGQGPQFIFQYYREEENGRGNFPPRFSGLQFPNYSSELNVNALELDDSALYLCASSLTGESEDFGPGTRLTVT.

A remark on this clone: At one of its ends the junction is not consistent with the germline gene, which may arise from a read error. V usage is TRBV5-1 and J usage is TRBJ1-1; D gene uncertain. CDR1 and CDR2 from the germline V gene are SGHRS and YFSETQ. This CDR3 is built from 13 residues. The CDR3 DNA is TGCGCCAGCAGCCCCGGCCAGAACGCTGAAGCTTTCTTT. Translating it yields CASSPGQNAEAFF.

This chain links TRBV7-2 with TRBJ2-1; D is ambiguous. There are 14 residues in the CDR3. The V end was cut by 1 base, the J end by 8 bases, with 12 bases between. Germline V gives CDR1 SGHTA, CDR2 FQGNSA. Written as DNA, the CDR3 is TGTGCCAGCAGCTTAGGGATAGCTTGGGATGAGCAGTTCTTC. Its protein product is CASSLGIAWDEQFF.

The chain employs TRBV5-5 and TRBJ2-2, with TRBD1 identical over 11 bases. The germline V gene encodes CDR1 SGHKS and CDR2 YYEKEE (reference sequence). The V segment lost 4 bases and the J segment 6 bases; nucleotides outside the gene matches: 5. The length of the CDR3 is 15 residues. The CDR3 DNA reads as TGTGCCAGCAGCCTCTGGACAGGGGGCTCCGGGGAGCTGTTTTTT. As protein: CASSLWTGGSGELFF.

This chain links TRBV29-1 with TRBJ1-2; D gene unclear. V was pared by 6 bases and J by 3 bases, with 17 bases between. This CDR3 region has 14 residues. In germline, CDR1 is SQVTM, CDR2 ANQGSEA. In DNA form, the CDR3 reads TGCAGCGTCCCGCAGGTACCGCGGCACTATGGCTACACCTTC. This translates into CSVPQVPRHYGYTF.

The chain joins TRBV9 to TRBJ2-2; D gene ambiguous. V lost 4 bases and J lost 1, with 2 bases in between. Germline V CDR1 and CDR2: SGDLS, YYNGEE. This CDR3 is 12 amino acids long. CDR3 DNA: TGTGCCAGCAGCCGGAACACCGGGGAGCTGTTTTTT. Its translation: CASSRNTGELFF.

This clone was counted a single time. V usage is TRBV11-3 and J usage is TRBJ2-1; TRBD1 aligns across 7 bases. CDR3 length equals 13 residues. Germline CDR1 SGHNT, CDR2 YENEEA. Trimming cost V 5 bases and J 6 bases; bases outside gene matches: 4. CDR3 bases: TGTGCCAGCAGCACCGACAGGGCCAATGAGCAGTTCTTC. Translation gives CASSTDRANEQFF.

The table lists this clone with a few counts. The germline gene is not matched at one end of the junction; a read error may be the cause. The chain uses TRBV4-1 and TRBJ1-1; D is ambiguous. Per the germline V gene, CDR1 is MGHRA and CDR2 is YSYEKL. The CDR3 spans 12 residues. The CDR3 nucleotides read TGCGCCAGCAGCCAAGGCGACACTGAAGCTTTCTTC. Its translation: CASSQGDTEAFF.